The clone carrying this TCR beta chain showed up just a few times. The CDR3 covers 16 residues. The germline V gene has CDR1 SGHNT and CDR2 YENEEA. The V and J ends lost 4 bases and 6 bases, in that order; junction bases with no gene match: 8. The sample originates from a study of blood T cell repertoires in COVID-19. About the research overall: Acute-phase and convalescent COVID-19 samples originated in the United States, Italy and Spain. The cDNA or gDNA used as material had been derived from T cells, B-cell-depleted T cells, or PBMCs.

In the authors' workflow: Nucleated cell counts were estimated from reference gene primer amplification. The data were produced by immunoSEQ multiplex PCR, yet TCRdb's version contains in-frame clones alone and is incomplete. V and J calls and clone size are given by that table; D and trimming were obtained from the DNA. This sample yields approximately 85,000 clones, of which 80% to 90% are seen a single time; 25% to 35% belongs to the top ten. V is TRBV11-3 and J is TRBJ2-3; the match to TRBD2 covers 12 bases. The sequence came from a man in his fifties or sixties with active or convalescent COVID-19. Sequences were obtained from peripheral blood. The CDR3 sequence: CASSSRTSGDGDTQYF. In DNA form, the CDR3 reads TGTGCCAGCAGCTCTAGGACTAGCGGGGACGGGGATACGCAGTATTTT.